Included here is one T cell receptor (beta chain) sequence, with context. The method was immunoSEQ multiplex PCR; TCRdb's version includes in-frame clones alone and lacks a portion of them. The data hold hundreds of thousands of clones, with approximately 90% observed a single time. The data stem from a study of blood T cell repertoires in COVID-19. Germline loops: CDR1 SNHLY, CDR2 FYNNEI. After removal of 8 bases from V and 7 bases from J, the junction contained 17 bases not matched to a gene. The CDR3 has 15 amino acids. The sample was peripheral blood. The J gene is TRBJ2-7, the V gene TRBV2; 7 bases line up with TRBD1. The receptor was isolated from a man aged 35 to 55 with acute or convalescent COVID-19. The CDR3 DNA sequence: TGTGCCAGCGTACCGGGACAGCCCGGCGGAGGTGAGCAGTACTTC. Its protein product is CASVPGQPGGGEQYF.